The 31 T cell receptor beta chains reported below all come from one sample, sequenced in a study of cytomegalovirus exposure and HLA in healthy donors. The PCR contained 60 Vbeta and 13 Jbeta primers. Clones were read by immunoSEQ multiplex PCR, and TCRdb kept only the in-frame ones, dropping some. The clone table shows 34,000 or so clones, with the ten largest holding around 4.7%. The sequencing input was PBMCs. These receptors were obtained from a female donor in good health and CMV-seronegative.

This chain connects TRBV7-9 to TRBJ2-5, with TRBD2 as a possible D gene (5 bases). CDR3 size: 15 residues. The V gene's germline CDR1 is SEHNR and CDR2 FQNEAQ (reference sequence). V was clipped by 1 base and J by 5 bases, with 14 bases between them. This chain's CDR3 is CASSLGSAGGETQYF. The CDR3 DNA sequence: TGTGCCAGCAGCTTAGGATCGGCGGGCGGGGAGACCCAGTACTTC.

V usage is TRBV7-9 and J usage is TRBJ2-3; a weak D match, TRBD2 (7 bases). Trimming shortened V by 8 bases and J by 8 bases, and 17 bases separated the two germline ends. The CDR3 has 13 residues. From germline, CDR1 is SEHNR and CDR2 FQNEAQ (reference sequence). CDR3 protein: CASPDGGGVTQYF. CDR3 bases: TGTGCCAGCCCCGATGGGGGGGGCGTTACGCAGTATTTT.

V and J are TRBV10-1 and TRBJ1-2, with 8 bases fitting TRBD1. Germline V lookup: CDR1 WNHNN, CDR2 SYGVQD (reference sequence). The CDR3 totals 14 residues. J lost 4 bases, V lost 6 bases, and 7 bases had no gene match. The CDR3 DNA reads as TGCGCCAGCAGGCCCGGACAGGGAATCTATGGCTACACCTTC. Translation gives CASRPGQGIYGYTF.

V and J are TRBV11-1 and TRBJ2-2; TRBD2 agrees at 7 bases. The V gene's germline CDR1 is SGHAT and CDR2 FQDESV (reference sequence). The CDR3 consists of 17 residues. The V segment lost 3 bases and the J segment 6 bases; nucleotides outside the gene matches: 13. CDR3: CASSLGEGGLVAGELFF. CDR3 sequence (DNA): TGTGCCAGCAGCTTGGGGGAGGGAGGCTTGGTGGCCGGGGAGCTGTTTTTT.

This sequence joins TRBV12-5 and TRBJ2-7; 10 bases map to TRBD1. The CDR3 has 12 amino acids. CDR1 is LGHNT, CDR2 FRNRAP, per germline. Trimming took 6 bases from V and 5 from J; bases not matched to a gene: 1. The DNA of the CDR3 is TGTGCTAGTGGGACAGGGGGCGACGAGCAGTACTTC. It specifies CASGTGGDEQYF.

The chain has TRBV19 and TRBJ2-7, with D maybe TRBD2 (5 bases). Germline CDR1 and CDR2: LNHDA and SQIVND (reference sequence). CDR3 size: 14 residues. Trimming removed 4 bases from V and 0 bases from J, with 10 bases in between. CDR3 coding DNA: TGTGCCAGTAGTACGGGATCGGGCTCCTACGAGCAGTACTTC. As protein: CASSTGSGSYEQYF.

This rearrangement joins TRBV5-1 to TRBJ1-3; TRBD1 might be the D (6 bases). The CDR3 length is 15 residues. Trimming removed 4 bases from V and 0 bases from J, with 11 bases in between. Germline CDR1 SGHRS, CDR2 YFSETQ. The CDR3 region is CASSPDSSSGNTIYF. CDR3 sequence (DNA): TGCGCCAGCAGCCCGGACAGTAGCTCTGGAAACACCATATATTTT.

V usage is TRBV5-4 and J usage is TRBJ2-6, with D possibly being TRBD1 (5 bases). This CDR3 comprises 17 residues. V was shortened by 0 bases and J by 2 bases, with 12 bases between the two germline ends. In germline, CDR1 is SGHNT, CDR2 YYREEE (reference sequence). CDR3 sequence: CASSLGSRVAGANVLTF. DNA for the CDR3: TGTGCCAGCAGCTTGGGTTCCAGGGTGGCTGGGGCCAACGTCCTGACTTTC.

This chain uses TRBV5-1 with TRBJ1-2, with TRBD1 matching 10 bases. The CDR3 consists of 15 residues. J was trimmed by 8 bases and V by 3 bases; bases with no gene match: 10. Germline CDR1 SGHRS, CDR2 YFSETQ. DNA of the CDR3: TGCGCCAGCAGCTCGGTCCCGGGACAGGGGCTCGGCTACACCTTC. Protein product: CASSSVPGQGLGYTF.

J is TRBJ1-2 and V is TRBV6-5, with a possible D match to TRBD1 (6 bases). The length of the CDR3 is 14 residues. In germline, CDR1 is MNHEY, CDR2 SVGAGI. V dropped 2 bases and J dropped 7 bases, with 14 bases sitting between them. The CDR3 loop reads CASSYDRLSRGYTF. For the CDR3, the DNA is TGTGCCAGCAGTTACGACAGGCTCTCCCGTGGCTACACCTTC.

The chain employs TRBV15 and TRBJ2-7; maybe TRBD1 (6 bases). The germline CDR1 and CDR2 sequences are LNHNV and YYDKDF (reference sequence). This CDR3 is 14 amino acids long. Deletions cut 8 bases from V and 1 base from J, with 15 bases between. The CDR3 region has the DNA TGTGCCACCCGGTCCCCAGGGGAATCCTACGAGCAGTACTTC. It is translated as CATRSPGESYEQYF. The full variable domain, rest sourced from reference TRBV15 and TRBJ2-7, is DAMVIQNPRYQVTQFGKPVTLSCSQTLNHNVMYWYQQKSSQAPKLLFHYYDKDFNNEADTPDNFQSRRPNTSFCFLDIRSPGLGDTAMYLCATRSPGESYEQYFGPGTRLTVT.

V is TRBV9 and J is TRBJ1-2; the D gene is possibly TRBD1 (6 bases). The CDR3 is 12 amino acids. Trimming cost V 3 bases and J 8 bases, with 11 bases left between them. Germline V gene sequence: CDR1 SGDLS, CDR2 YYNGEE. CDR3 sequence (DNA): TGTGCCAGCAGCGCAGGGGTTCGGGGCTACACCTTC. Translating it yields CASSAGVRGYTF.

The rearrangement links TRBV5-1 to TRBJ2-3; no clear D gene. CDR3 length: 13 residues. Germline V gives CDR1 SGHRS, CDR2 YFSETQ. Trimming removed 3 bases from V and 2 bases from J, with 7 bases in between. The CDR3, as DNA: TGCGCCAGCAGCTCCCGGTTCACAGATACGCAGTATTTT. Amino acid sequence: CASSSRFTDTQYF. Together with reference TRBV5-1 and TRBJ2-3, the CDR3 gives the full variable domain: KAGVTQTPRYLIKTRGQQVTLSCSPISGHRSVSWYQQTPGQGLQFLFEYFSETQRNKGNFPGRFSGRQFSNSRSEMNVSTLELGDSALYLCASSSRFTDTQYFGPGTRLTVL.

This chain joins TRBV28 and TRBJ2-2; weak D call: TRBD2 (5 bases). The CDR3 totals 15 residues. Trimming stripped 6 bases from V and 3 bases from J, with 14 bases between. The V gene's germline CDR1 is MDHEN and CDR2 SYDVKM. The CDR3 DNA reads TGTGCCAGCAGCCCATCGCTAGCCGACACCGGGGAGCTGTTTTTT. Its protein is CASSPSLADTGELFF.

The V and J genes are TRBV21-1 and TRBJ1-5; the DNA was not used to check the table's D call, TRBD1. TRBV21-1 is a pseudogene. The CDR3 sequence is 16 residues long. The CDR3 reads CARVRQGAALRSPQHF. Written as DNA, the CDR3 is TGTGCCAGAGTTAGACAGGGGGCGGCCCTCCGCTCTCCCCAGCATTTT.

The gene calls are TRBV5-1 and TRBJ2-5; 11 nucleotides align to TRBD1. The CDR3 has 15 residues. From germline, CDR1 is SGHRS and CDR2 YFSETQ. The V segment lost 5 bases and the J segment 1 base; nucleotides outside the gene matches: 4. The CDR3 is CASSTGTGGQETQYF. The CDR3 DNA sequence: TGCGCCAGCAGTACCGGGACAGGGGGCCAAGAGACCCAGTACTTC.

The chain is built from TRBV15 and TRBJ1-1; 7 nucleotides align to TRBD1. Losses at the gene ends were 0 bases for V and 6 bases for J; bases not matched to a gene: 10. Germline CDR1 is LNHNV and CDR2 is YYDKDF (reference sequence). The CDR3 is made up of 16 amino acids. CDR3 in amino acids: CATSRDPDRVTPEAFF. The CDR3 nucleotides read TGTGCCACCAGCAGAGATCCCGACAGGGTGACCCCTGAAGCTTTCTTT.

This chain joins TRBV29-1 and TRBJ2-1; 7 nucleotides agree with TRBD2. Germline CDR1 SQVTM, CDR2 ANQGSEA. CDR3 length equals 11 residues. The ends lost 5 bases at V and 6 bases at J; junction bases unmatched: 1. For the CDR3, the DNA is TGCAGCGTTTGGGGGGGCAATGAGCAGTTCTTC. Translated: CSVWGGNEQFF.

The rearrangement links TRBV5-1 to TRBJ1-1, with D unclear. V lost 0 bases to trimming and J lost 1 base, with 7 bases between them. CDR3 length equals 14 residues. CDR1 SGHRS and CDR2 YFSETQ come from the germline V gene. For the CDR3, the DNA is TGCGCCAGCAGCTTGGGGGAGGCGAACACTGAAGCTTTCTTT. This translates into CASSLGEANTEAFF.

The rearrangement joins TRBV11-3 to TRBJ2-2, with 9 bases identical to TRBD2. V shed 6 bases, J shed 2 bases, and the junction held 7 bases outside the gene matches. The V gene's germline CDR1 is SGHNT and CDR2 YENEEA. The CDR3 has 16 residues. The CDR3 protein is CASSPPAGGNTGELFF. The DNA for the CDR3 is TGTGCCAGCAGTCCGCCAGCGGGGGGCAACACCGGGGAGCTGTTTTTT.

The rearrangement uses TRBV25-1 and TRBJ2-1, with 12 nucleotides matching TRBD1. After removal of 2 bases from V and 6 bases from J, the junction contained 2 bases not matched to a gene. CDR3 length: 15 residues. CDR1 and CDR2 from the germline V gene are MGHDK and SYGVNS. CDR3 amino acids: CASSEQGQGANEQFF. The DNA for the CDR3 is TGTGCCAGCAGTGAACAGGGACAGGGGGCCAATGAGCAGTTCTTC.

V usage is TRBV9 and J usage is TRBJ2-3, with unresolved D. V was shortened by 4 bases and J by 1 base, with 10 bases between the two germline ends. The CDR3 is 14 residues long. CDR1 and CDR2 from the germline V gene are SGDLS and YYNGEE. CDR3 sequence: CASSPQFRTDTQYF. The CDR3 nucleotides are TGTGCCAGCAGCCCTCAGTTCCGCACAGATACGCAGTATTTT.

The chain carries TRBV9 and TRBJ2-2, with TRBD2 matching 8 bases. The CDR3 length is 15 residues. Per the germline V gene, CDR1 is SGDLS and CDR2 is YYNGEE. Germline trimming cut 3 bases from V and 5 bases from J; bases unmatched to any gene: 6. This chain's CDR3 is CASSARGGLTGELFF. DNA of the CDR3: TGTGCCAGCAGCGCCCGGGGGGGCCTAACCGGGGAGCTGTTTTTT. Looking up the rest from reference TRBV9 and TRBJ2-2 gives the full variable domain: DSGVTQTPKHLITATGQRVTLRCSPRSGDLSVYWYQQSLDQGLQFLIQYYNGEERAKGNILERFSAQQFPDLHSELNLSSLELGDSALYFCASSARGGLTGELFFGEGSRLTVL.

This chain connects TRBV30 to TRBJ1-2, with D possibly matching TRBD1 (5 bases). The CDR3 is made up of 13 amino acids. With 4 bases removed from V and 0 bases from J, the gap between germline ends came to 9 bases. CDR1 and CDR2 (germline): GTSNPN, SVGIG (reference sequence). For the CDR3, the DNA is TGTGCCTGGACCTCAGGGCCTAACTATGGCTACACCTTC. Amino acids: CAWTSGPNYGYTF.

The chain uses TRBV5-1 and TRBJ2-1; 8 bases are shared with TRBD1. The germline V gene has CDR1 SGHRS and CDR2 YFSETQ. The CDR3 runs to 15 residues. The J segment lost 7 bases and the V segment lost 1 base, leaving 7 bases of the junction unmatched. CDR3 in DNA: TGCGCCAGCAGCTTGTGGCAGGGGGCACGGAATGAGCAGTTCTTC. Its protein is CASSLWQGARNEQFF.

This chain connects TRBV5-1 to TRBJ1-6, with 8 bases lining up with TRBD1. CDR1 is SGHRS and CDR2 is YFSETQ in the germline V gene. V was pared by 0 bases and J by 6 bases, with 5 bases of the junction left unmatched. The CDR3 extends over 16 amino acids. Here the CDR3 reads CASSLGVQGGNSPLHF. The CDR3 bases are TGCGCCAGCAGCTTGGGTGTACAGGGGGGTAATTCACCCCTCCACTTT.

This chain links TRBV30 with TRBJ2-4; D call uncertain. This CDR3 region has 13 residues. V lost 2 bases and J 3 bases, leaving 8 bases between the germline ends. Per the germline V gene, CDR1 is GTSNPN and CDR2 is SVGIG (reference sequence). CDR3 residues: CAWSWQNKNIQYF. The CDR3 DNA is TGTGCCTGGAGTTGGCAGAACAAAAACATTCAGTACTTC.

The rearrangement joins TRBV6-5 to TRBJ2-7, with D maybe TRBD1 (5 bases). The CDR3 loop spans 15 amino acids. Germline V gene data show CDR1 as MNHEY and CDR2 as SVGAGI. V was cut by 0 bases and J by 0 bases, with 9 bases left in between. The CDR3, as DNA: TGTGCCAGCAGTTACTCGAAAGGGGCCTCCTACGAGCAGTACTTC. It yields the protein CASSYSKGASYEQYF.

The chain is built from TRBV9 and TRBJ1-2; TRBD1 aligns across 8 bases. The V gene's germline CDR1 is SGDLS and CDR2 YYNGEE. V lost 0 bases to trimming and J lost 7 bases; unmatched junction nucleotides: 11. The CDR3 loop spans 16 amino acids. The CDR3 DNA follows: TGTGCCAGCAGCGTAGGGGCAGGGGGCTTTCTCCGTGGCTACACCTTC. This translates into CASSVGAGGFLRGYTF.

Note on this clone: Germline and junction disagree at one end, which may indicate a read error. The chain recombines TRBV7-9 with TRBJ1-1, with D uncertain. Looked up from germline, CDR1 is SEHNR and CDR2 is FQNEAQ (reference sequence). This CDR3 region has 11 residues. The CDR3 sequence is CASSLSRPASF. The CDR3 bases are TGTGCCAGCAGCTTAAGCAGGCCAGCTTCCTTT.

V usage is TRBV4-3 and J usage is TRBJ2-7, with unresolved D. Germline lookup yields CDR1 LGHNA and CDR2 YSLEER. V was shortened by 0 bases and J by 2 bases, with 8 bases between the two germline ends. The CDR3 has 14 amino acids. CDR3 in DNA: TGCGCCAGCAGCCAAGATCACGCGACCTACGAGCAGTACTTC. Its protein is CASSQDHATYEQYF.